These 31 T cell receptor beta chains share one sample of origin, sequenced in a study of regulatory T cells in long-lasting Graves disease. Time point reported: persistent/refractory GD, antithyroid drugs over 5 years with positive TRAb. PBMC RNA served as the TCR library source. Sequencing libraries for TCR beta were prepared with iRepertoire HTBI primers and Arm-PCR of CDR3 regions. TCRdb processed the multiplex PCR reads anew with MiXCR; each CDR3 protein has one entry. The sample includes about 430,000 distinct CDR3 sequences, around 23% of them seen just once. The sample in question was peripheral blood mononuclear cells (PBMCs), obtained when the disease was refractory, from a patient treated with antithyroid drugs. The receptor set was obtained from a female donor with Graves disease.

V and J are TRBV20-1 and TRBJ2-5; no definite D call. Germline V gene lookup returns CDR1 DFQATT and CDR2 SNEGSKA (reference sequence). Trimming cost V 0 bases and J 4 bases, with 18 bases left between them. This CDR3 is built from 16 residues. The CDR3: CSARDGLGRFGETQYF. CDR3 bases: TGCAGTGCTAGAGATGGATTAGGTAGATTCGGAGAGACCCAGTACTTC.

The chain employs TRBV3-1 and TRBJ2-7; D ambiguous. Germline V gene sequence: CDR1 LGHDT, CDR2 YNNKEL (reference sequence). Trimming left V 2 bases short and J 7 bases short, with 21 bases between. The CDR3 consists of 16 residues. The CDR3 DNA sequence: TGTGCCAGCAGCCAACCCCCCTGGACCGATCTTGGAGAGCAGTACTTC. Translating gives CASSQPPWTDLGEQYF.

CDR3 DNA sequence: TGTGCCAGCAGTTTTGGCGGGGCAGACACCGGGGAGCTGTTTTTT. Translation: CASSFGGADTGELFF. The chain couples TRBV12-3 or TRBV12-4 to TRBJ2-2, with D tentatively TRBD2 (6 bases). The CDR3 has 15 amino acids. The V gene lost 3 bases and the J gene lost 3 bases, with 11 bases spanning the gap.

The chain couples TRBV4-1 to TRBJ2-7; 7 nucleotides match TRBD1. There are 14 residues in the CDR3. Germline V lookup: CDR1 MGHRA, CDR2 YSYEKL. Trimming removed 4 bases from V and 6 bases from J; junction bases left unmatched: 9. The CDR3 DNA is TGCGCCAGCAGCCCGACAGGGCGGTCTGGCGAGCAGTACTTC. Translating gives CASSPTGRSGEQYF.

The DNA for the CDR3 is TGTGCCAGCAGCGTAGGGACAGGGGGCATGGGGTACCAAGAGACCCAGTACTTC. Protein product: CASSVGTGGMGYQETQYF. The chain uses TRBV9 and TRBJ2-5, with TRBD1 identical over 11 bases. V lost 0 bases, J lost 0 bases, and 7 bases stayed unmatched. Germline CDR1 and CDR2: SGDLS and YYNGEE. This CDR3 contains 18 residues.

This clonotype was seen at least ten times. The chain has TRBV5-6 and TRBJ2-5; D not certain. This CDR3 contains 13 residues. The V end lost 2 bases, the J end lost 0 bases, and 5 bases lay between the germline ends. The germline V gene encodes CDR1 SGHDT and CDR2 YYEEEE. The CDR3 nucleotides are TGTGCCAGCAGCTTCACGGACCAAGAGACCCAGTACTTC. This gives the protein CASSFTDQETQYF. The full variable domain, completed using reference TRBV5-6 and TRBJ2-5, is DAGVTQSPTHLIKTRGQQVTLRCSPKSGHDTVSWYQQALGQGPQFIFQYYEEEERQRGNFPDRFSGHQFPNYSSELNVNALLLGDSALYLCASSFTDQETQYFGPGTRLLVL.

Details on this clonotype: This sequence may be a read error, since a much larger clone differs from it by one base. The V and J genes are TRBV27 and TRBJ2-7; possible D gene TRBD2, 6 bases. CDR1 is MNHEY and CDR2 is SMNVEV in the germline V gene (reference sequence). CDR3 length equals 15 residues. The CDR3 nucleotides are TGTGCCAGCAGTGGCATCGGAGGGGCGCATCACGAGCGGTACTTC. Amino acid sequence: CASSGIGGAHHERYF.

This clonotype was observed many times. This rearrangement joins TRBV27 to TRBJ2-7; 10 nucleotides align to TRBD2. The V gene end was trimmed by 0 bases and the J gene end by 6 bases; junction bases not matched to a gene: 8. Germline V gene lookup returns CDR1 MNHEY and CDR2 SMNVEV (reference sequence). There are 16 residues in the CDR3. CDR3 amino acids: CASSLSGSSGGVEQYF. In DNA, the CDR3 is TGTGCCAGCAGTTTATCGGGGTCTAGCGGGGGCGTCGAGCAGTACTTC.

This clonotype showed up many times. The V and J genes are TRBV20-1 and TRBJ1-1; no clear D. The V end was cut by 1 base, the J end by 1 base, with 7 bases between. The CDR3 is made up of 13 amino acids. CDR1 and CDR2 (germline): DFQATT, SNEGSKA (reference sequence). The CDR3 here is CSARVNPNTEAFF. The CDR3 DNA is TGCAGTGCTAGAGTTAACCCGAACACTGAAGCTTTCTTT.

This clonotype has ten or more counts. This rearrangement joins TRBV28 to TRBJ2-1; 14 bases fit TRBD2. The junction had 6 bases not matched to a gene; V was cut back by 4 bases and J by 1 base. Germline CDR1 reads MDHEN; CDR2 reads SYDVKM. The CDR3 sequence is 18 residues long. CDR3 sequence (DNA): TGTGCCAGCAGTTCCACCTGGACTAGCGGGAGGTCCTACAATGAGCAGTTCTTC. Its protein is CASSSTWTSGRSYNEQFF. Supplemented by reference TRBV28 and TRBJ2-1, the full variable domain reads DVKVTQSSRYLVKRTGEKVFLECVQDMDHENMFWYRQDPGLGLRLIYFSYDVKMKEKGDIPEGYSVSREKKERFSLILESASTNQTSMYLCASSSTWTSGRSYNEQFFGPGTRLTVL.

The chain's CDR3 is CASSPPGLGQETQYF. The CDR3 nucleotides read TGTGCCAGCAGCCCGCCTGGACTAGGACAAGAGACCCAGTACTTC. This sequence joins TRBV7-2 and TRBJ2-5; 7 nucleotides line up with TRBD2. Germline-derived CDR1 and CDR2 are SGHTA and FQGNSA. The CDR3 is 15 amino acids. J was trimmed by 2 bases and V by 5 bases; bases with no gene match: 8.

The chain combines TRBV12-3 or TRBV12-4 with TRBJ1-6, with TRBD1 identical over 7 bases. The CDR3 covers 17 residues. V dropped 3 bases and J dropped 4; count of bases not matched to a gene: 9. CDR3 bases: TGTGCCAGCAGTTTCGGACAGGCAAGGGGGTATAATTCACCCCTCCACTTT. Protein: CASSFGQARGYNSPLHF.

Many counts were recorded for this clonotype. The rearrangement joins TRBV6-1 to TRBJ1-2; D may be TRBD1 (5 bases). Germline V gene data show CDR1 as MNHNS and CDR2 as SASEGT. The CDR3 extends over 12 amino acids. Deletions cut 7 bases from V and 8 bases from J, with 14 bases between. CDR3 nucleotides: TGTGCCAGCACCAACGGGGGGGACGGCTACACCTTC. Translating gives CASTNGGDGYTF.

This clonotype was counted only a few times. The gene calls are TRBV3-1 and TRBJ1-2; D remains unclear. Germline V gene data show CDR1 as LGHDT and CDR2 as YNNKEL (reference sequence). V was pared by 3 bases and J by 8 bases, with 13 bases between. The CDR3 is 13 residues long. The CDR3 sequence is CASSQGRVGGYTF. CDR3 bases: TGTGCCAGCAGCCAGGGTAGGGTCGGGGGCTACACCTTC.

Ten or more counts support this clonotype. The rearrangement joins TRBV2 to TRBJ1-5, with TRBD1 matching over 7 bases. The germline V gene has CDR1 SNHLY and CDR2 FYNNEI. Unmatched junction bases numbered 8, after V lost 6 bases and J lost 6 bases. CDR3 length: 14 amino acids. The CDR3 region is CASSRQGRSQPQHF. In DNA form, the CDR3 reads TGTGCCAGCAGCAGACAGGGACGGAGTCAGCCCCAGCATTTT.

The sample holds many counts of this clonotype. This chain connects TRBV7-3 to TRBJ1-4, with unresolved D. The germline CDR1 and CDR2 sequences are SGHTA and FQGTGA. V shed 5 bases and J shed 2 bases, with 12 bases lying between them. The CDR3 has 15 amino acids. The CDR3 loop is CASSASGGTNEKLFF. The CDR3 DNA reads TGTGCCAGCAGCGCATCAGGTGGTACTAATGAAAAACTGTTTTTT. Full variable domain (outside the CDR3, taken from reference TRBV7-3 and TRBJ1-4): GAGVSQTPSNKVTEKGKYVELRCDPISGHTALYWYRQSLGQGPEFLIYFQGTGAADDSGLPNDRFFAVRPEGSVSTLKIQRTERGDSAVYLCASSASGGTNEKLFFGSGTQLSVL.

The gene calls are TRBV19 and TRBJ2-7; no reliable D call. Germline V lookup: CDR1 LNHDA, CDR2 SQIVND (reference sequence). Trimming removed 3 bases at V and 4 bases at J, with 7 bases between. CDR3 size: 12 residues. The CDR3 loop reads CASSMALYEQYF. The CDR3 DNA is TGTGCCAGTAGTATGGCCCTTTACGAGCAGTACTTC. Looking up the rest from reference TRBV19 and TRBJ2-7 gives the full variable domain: DGGITQSPKYLFRKEGQNVTLSCEQNLNHDAMYWYRQDPGQGLRLIYYSQIVNDFQKGDIAEGYSVSREKKESFPLTVTSAQKNPTAFYLCASSMALYEQYFGPGTRLTVT.

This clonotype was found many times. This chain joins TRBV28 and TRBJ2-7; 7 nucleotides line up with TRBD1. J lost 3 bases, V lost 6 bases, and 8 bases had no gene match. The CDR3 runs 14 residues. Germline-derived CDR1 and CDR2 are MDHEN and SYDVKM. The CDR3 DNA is TGTGCCAGCAGCAAAATACAGGGGCGCTACGAGCAGTACTTC. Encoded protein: CASSKIQGRYEQYF.

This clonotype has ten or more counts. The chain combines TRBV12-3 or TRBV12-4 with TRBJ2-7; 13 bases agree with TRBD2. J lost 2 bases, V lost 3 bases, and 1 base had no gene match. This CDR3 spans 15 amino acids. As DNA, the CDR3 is TGTGCCAGCAGTTTGACTAGCGGGAGGACCTACGAGCAGTACTTC. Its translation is CASSLTSGRTYEQYF.

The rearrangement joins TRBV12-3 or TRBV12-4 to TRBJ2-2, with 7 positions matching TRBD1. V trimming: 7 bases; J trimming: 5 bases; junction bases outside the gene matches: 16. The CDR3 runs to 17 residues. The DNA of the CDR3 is TGTGCCAGCACCCCGCTCCGAGACAGGGAATATACCGGGGAGCTGTTTTTT. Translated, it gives CASTPLRDREYTGELFF.

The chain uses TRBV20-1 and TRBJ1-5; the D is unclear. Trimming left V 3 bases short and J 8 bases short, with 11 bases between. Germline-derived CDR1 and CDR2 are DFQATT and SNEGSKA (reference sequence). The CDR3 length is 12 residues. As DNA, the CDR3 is TGCAGTGCTAGCTCGAACTGGGAGCCCCAGCATTTT. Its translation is CSASSNWEPQHF.

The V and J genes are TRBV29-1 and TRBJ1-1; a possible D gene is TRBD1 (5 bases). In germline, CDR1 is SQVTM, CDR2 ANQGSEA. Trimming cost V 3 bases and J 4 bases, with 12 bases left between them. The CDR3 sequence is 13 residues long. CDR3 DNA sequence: TGCAGCGTTGAGGGACCCACAGGCACTGAAGCTTTCTTT. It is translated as CSVEGPTGTEAFF.

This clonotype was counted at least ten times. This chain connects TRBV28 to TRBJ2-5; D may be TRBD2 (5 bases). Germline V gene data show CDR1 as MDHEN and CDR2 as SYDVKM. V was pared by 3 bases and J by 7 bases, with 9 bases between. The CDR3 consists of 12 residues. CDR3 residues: CASSFRGGTQYF. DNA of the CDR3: TGTGCCAGCAGTTTCCGAGGAGGGACCCAGTACTTC.

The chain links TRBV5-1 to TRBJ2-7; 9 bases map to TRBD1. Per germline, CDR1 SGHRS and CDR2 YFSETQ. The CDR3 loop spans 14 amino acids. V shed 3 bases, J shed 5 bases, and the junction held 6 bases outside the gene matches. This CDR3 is CASSSDTGGDEQYF. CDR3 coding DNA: TGCGCCAGCAGCTCGGATACAGGGGGCGACGAGCAGTACTTC.

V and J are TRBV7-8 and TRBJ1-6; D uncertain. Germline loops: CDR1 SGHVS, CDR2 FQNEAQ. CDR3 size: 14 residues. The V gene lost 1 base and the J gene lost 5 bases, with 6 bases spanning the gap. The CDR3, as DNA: TGTGCCAGCAGCTTAGGGAGAAATAATTCACCCCTCCACTTT. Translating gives CASSLGRNNSPLHF. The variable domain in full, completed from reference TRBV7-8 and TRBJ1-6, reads GAGVSQSPRYKVAKRGQDVALRCDPISGHVSLFWYQQALGQGPEFLTYFQNEAQLDKSGLPSDRFFAERPEGSVSTLKIQRTQQEDSAVYLCASSLGRNNSPLHFGNGTRLTVT.

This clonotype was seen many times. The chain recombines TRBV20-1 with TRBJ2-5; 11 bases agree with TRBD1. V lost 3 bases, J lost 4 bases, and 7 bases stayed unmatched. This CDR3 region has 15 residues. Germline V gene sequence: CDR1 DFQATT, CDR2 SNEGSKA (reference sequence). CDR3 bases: TGCAGTGCTAGTCCCGGGACAGGGGGGGTAGAGACCCAGTACTTC. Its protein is CSASPGTGGVETQYF.

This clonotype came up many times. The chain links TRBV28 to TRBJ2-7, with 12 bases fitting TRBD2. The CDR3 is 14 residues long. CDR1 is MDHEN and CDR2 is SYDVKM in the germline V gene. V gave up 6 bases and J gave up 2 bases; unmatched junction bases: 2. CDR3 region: CASSRLAGAYEQYF. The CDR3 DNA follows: TGTGCCAGCAGCCGACTAGCGGGAGCCTACGAGCAGTACTTC.

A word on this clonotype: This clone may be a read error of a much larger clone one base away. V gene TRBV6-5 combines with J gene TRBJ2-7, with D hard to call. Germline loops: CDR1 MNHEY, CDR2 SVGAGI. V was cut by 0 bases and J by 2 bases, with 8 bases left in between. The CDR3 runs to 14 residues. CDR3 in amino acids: CASSYSKSAYEQYF. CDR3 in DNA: TGTGCCAGCAGTTACTCGAAGAGTGCCTACGAGCAGTACTTC.

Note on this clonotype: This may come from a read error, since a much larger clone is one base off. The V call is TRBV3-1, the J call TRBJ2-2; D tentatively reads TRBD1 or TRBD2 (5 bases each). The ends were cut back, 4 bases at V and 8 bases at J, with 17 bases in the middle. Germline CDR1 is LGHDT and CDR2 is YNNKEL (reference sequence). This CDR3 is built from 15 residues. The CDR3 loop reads CASSRGTQRLGELFF. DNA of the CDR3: TGTGCCAGCAGCCGAGGGACCCAACGGCTAGGGGAGCTGTTTTTT.

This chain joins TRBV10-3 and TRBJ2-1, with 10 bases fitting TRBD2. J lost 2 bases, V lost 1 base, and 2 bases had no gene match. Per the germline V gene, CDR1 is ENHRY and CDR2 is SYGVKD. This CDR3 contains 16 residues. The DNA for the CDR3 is TGTGCCATCAGTGAGTTGGGGACTAGCGCCTACAATGAGCAGTTCTTC. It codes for CAISELGTSAYNEQFF.

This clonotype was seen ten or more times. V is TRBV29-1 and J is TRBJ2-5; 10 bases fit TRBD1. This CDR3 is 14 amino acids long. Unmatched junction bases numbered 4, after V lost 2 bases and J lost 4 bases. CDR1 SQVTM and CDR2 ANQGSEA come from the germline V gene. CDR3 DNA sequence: TGCAGCGTTGAAAGGACAGGGGGATCAGAGACCCAGTACTTC. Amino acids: CSVERTGGSETQYF.